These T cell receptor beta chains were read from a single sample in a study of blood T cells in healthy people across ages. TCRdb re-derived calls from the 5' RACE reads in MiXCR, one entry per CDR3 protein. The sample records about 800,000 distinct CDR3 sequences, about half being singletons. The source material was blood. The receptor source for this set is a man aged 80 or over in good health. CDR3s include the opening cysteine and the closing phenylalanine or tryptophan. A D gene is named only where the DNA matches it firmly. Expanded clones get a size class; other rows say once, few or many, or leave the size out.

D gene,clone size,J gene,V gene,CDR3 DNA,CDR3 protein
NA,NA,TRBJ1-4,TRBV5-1,TGCGCCAGCAGCTACGACAACTCTAATGAAAAACTGTTTTTT,CASSYDNSNEKLFF
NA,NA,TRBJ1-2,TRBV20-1,TGCAGTGCTAGAGCCCTAGGGGTTATCTATGGCTACACCTTC,CSARALGVIYGYTF
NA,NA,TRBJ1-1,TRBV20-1,TGCAGTGCCGGGGACGGGGGGCGAGGGAACACTGAAGCTTTCTTT,CSAGDGGRGNTEAFF
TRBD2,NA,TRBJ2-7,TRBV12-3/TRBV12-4,TGTGCCAGCAGCCCGAGACTAGCGGGAGGCCCAGCTCCCTACGAGCAGTACTTC,CASSPRLAGGPAPYEQYF
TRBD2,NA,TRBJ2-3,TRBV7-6,TGTGCCAGCAGCACTCGGGAGGGACTAGGGTTGGGTACGCAGTATTTT,CASSTREGLGLGTQYF
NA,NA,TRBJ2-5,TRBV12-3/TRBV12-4,TGTGCCAGCAAACAGGGATGGAGTGAGCAGTACTTC,CASKQGWSEQYF
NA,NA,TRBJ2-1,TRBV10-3,TGTGCCATCAGTGAGTCGCGTGGGGGTTACAATGAGCAGTTCTTC,CAISESRGGYNEQFF
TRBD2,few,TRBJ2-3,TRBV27,TGTGCCAGCAGTGCGTCGACTAGCGGGGATACGCAGTATTTT,CASSASTSGDTQYF
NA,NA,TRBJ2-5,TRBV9,TGTGCCAGCAGCGTAGCTGGGGTAGTTCTAAACCGGTACTTC,CASSVAGVVLNRYF
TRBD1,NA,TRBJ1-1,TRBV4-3,TGCGCCAGCAGCCAGGACAGGGGTAGCACTGAAGCTTTCTTT,CASSQDRGSTEAFF
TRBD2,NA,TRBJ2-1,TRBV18,TGTGCCAGCTCAAAGGGACTAGCGGGGAGCTCCTACAATGAGCAGTTCTTC,CASSKGLAGSSYNEQFF
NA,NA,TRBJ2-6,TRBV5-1,TGCGCCAGCAGTCCCGGGACACCTAGCTCTGGGGCTAACGTCCTGACTTTC,CASSPGTPSSGANVLTF
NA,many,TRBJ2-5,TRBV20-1,TGCAGTGCTAGGGGGCCCGGGACCCCAGAGACCCAGTACTTC,CSARGPGTPETQYF
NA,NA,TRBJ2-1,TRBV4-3,TGCGCCAGCAGCCAAGGGGCGGGTAGCGGAGGGATCTACAATGAGCAGTTCTTT,CASSQGAGSGGIYNEQFF
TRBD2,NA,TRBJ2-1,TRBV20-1,TGCAGTGCTATACTAGCGGGGGGGCCCGGTGAGCAGTTCTTC,CSAILAGGPGEQFF
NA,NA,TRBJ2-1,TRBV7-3,TGTGCCAGCAGCTTAGGTCACCCCAATGAGCAGTTCTTC,CASSLGHPNEQFF
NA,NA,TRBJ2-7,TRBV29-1,TGCAGCGTTGAAGATCAGCTAGAGCCCTACAATGAGCAGTACTTC,CSVEDQLEPYNEQYF
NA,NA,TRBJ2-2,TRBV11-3,TGTGCCAGCAGCCCCCGTCTCGCCGGTGTGCTGTTTTTT,CASSPRLAGVLFF
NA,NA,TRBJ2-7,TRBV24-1,TGTGCCACCAGTGAAGGAGGGACCTACAATGAGCAGTACTTC,CATSEGGTYNEQYF
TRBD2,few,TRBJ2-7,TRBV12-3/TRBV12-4,TGTGCCAGCAGTTTAATGGCGGGAGTGACCTACGAGCAGTACTTC,CASSLMAGVTYEQYF
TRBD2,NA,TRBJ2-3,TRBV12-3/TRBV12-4,TGTGCCAGCAGTTTAATCCTGGGGGGGACAGATACGCAGTATTTT,CASSLILGGTDTQYF
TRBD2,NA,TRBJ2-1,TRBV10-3,TGTGCCATCAGTGACGCTAGCGGGGTCTCCTACAATGAGCAGTTCTTC,CAISDASGVSYNEQFF
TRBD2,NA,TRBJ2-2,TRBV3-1,TGTGCCAGCAGCCAAGTAGCGGGAGGGCACACCGGGGAGCTGTTTTTT,CASSQVAGGHTGELFF
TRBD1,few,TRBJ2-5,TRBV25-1,TGTGCCAGCACTGGACAGGGGGCAATCGTAGAGACCCAGTACTTC,CASTGQGAIVETQYF
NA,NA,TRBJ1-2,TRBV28,TGTGCCAGCACCTCATCCGCGCATGCGTCAGGGGCTTACACCTTC,CASTSSAHASGAYTF
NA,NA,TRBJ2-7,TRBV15,TGTGCCACCAGCAGAGTAAGGGCCTACGAGCAGTACTTC,CATSRVRAYEQYF
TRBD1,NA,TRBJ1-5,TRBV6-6,TGTGCCAGCAGTCGCACCGGGACAGATAGCAATCAGCCCCAGCATTTT,CASSRTGTDSNQPQHF
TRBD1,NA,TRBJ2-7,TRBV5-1,TGCGCCAGCAGCTTGGAGACAGGGGTCGACGAGCAGTACTTC,CASSLETGVDEQYF
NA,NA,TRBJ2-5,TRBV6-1,TGTGCCAGCAGTGCCCGCCACGGTGTGGAGACCCAGTACTTC,CASSARHGVETQYF
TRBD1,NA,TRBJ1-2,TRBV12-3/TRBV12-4,TGTGCCAGCAGACTACAGGGGGTGGTCTATGGCTACACCTTC,CASRLQGVVYGYTF
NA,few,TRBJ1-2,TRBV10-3,TGTGCCATCAGTGAGCTACGGAGGGATAATGCTGGCTACACCTTC,CAISELRRDNAGYTF
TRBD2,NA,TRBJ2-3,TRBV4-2,TGTGCCAGCAGCCCGGGGGGGAGCGGAACAGATACGCAGTATTTT,CASSPGGSGTDTQYF